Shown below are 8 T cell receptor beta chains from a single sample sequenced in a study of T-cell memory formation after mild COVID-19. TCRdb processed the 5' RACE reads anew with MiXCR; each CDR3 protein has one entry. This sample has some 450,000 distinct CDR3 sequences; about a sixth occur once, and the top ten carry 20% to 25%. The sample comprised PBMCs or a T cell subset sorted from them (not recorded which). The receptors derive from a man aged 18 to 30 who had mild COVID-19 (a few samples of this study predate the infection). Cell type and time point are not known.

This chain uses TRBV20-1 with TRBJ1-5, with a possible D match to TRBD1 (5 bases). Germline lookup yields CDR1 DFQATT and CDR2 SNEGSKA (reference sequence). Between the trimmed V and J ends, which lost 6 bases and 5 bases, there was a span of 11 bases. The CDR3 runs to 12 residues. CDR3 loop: CSATGLYQPQHF. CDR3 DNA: TGCAGTGCGACGGGACTTTATCAGCCCCAGCATTTT.

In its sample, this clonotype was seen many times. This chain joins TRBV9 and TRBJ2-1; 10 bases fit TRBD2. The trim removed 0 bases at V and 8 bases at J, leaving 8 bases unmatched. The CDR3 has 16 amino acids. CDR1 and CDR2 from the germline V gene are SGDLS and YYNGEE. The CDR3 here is CASSVAGSGGSDEQFF. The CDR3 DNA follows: TGTGCCAGCAGCGTAGCTGGTAGCGGGGGGAGCGATGAGCAGTTCTTC.

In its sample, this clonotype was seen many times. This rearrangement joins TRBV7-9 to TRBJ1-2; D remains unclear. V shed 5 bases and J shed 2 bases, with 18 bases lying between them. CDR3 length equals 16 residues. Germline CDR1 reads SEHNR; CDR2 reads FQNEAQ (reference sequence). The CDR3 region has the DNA TGTGCCAGCAGCCGTCTTTCCCACGGGGAAAACTATGGCTACACCTTC. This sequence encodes CASSRLSHGENYGYTF.

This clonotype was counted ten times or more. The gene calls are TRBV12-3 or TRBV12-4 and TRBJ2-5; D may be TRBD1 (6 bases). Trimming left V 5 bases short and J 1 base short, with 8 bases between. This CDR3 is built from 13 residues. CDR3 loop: CASSQGFQETQYF. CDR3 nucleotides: TGTGCCAGCAGTCAGGGGTTCCAAGAGACCCAGTACTTC.

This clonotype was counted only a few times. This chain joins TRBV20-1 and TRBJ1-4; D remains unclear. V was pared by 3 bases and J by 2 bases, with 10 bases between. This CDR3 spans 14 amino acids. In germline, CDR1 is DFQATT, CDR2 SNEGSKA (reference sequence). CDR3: CSASEARTNEKLFF. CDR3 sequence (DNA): TGCAGTGCTAGTGAGGCACGGACTAATGAAAAACTGTTTTTT.

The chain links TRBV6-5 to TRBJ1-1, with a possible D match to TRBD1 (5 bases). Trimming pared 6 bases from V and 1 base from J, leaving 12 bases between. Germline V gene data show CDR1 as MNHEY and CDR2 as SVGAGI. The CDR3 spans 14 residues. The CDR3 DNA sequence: TGTGCCAGCAGGCCTCCCGGGGGGAACACTGAAGCTTTCTTT. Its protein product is CASRPPGGNTEAFF.

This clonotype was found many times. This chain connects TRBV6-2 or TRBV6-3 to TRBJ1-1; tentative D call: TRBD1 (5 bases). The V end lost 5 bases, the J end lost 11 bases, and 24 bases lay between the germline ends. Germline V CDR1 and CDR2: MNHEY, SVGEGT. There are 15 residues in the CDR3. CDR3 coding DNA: TGTGCCAGCAGTCAGTGGGGTGGTGACAGCCGGGAGGCTTTCTTT. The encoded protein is CASSQWGGDSREAFF.

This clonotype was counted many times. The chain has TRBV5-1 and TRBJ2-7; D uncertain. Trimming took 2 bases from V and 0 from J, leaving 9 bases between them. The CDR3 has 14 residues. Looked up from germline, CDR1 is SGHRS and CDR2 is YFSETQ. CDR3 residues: CASSFARPSYEQYV. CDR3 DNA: TGCGCCAGCAGCTTTGCCAGGCCCTCCTACGAGCAGTACGTC.